Following are 14 T cell receptor beta chains from one sample sequenced in a study of beta chain features in type 1 diabetes. The sequenced template was cDNA made from the entire isolated RNA. Sequenced by immunoSEQ multiplex PCR; TCRdb stores in-frame clones only, minus some. The data hold roughly 290,000 clones, with under 8.5% observed a single time. What was sequenced was central memory CD4+ T cells from blood. The receptors stem from a young woman in good health.

This clone was observed a handful of times. V and J are TRBV28 and TRBJ1-2, with 9 bases lining up with TRBD1. The germline CDR1 and CDR2 sequences are MDHEN and SYDVKM. The V and J ends lost 6 bases and 6 bases, in that order; junction bases with no gene match: 11. This CDR3 contains 15 residues. This CDR3 is CASRPGTGYFHGYTF. As DNA, the CDR3 is TGTGCCAGCAGGCCCGGGACAGGGTATTTTCATGGCTACACCTTC.

The table lists this clone with a few counts. This chain links TRBV7-3 with TRBJ2-1; 7 bases map to TRBD1. V shed 2 bases and J 10 bases; nucleotides not matched to a gene: 5. Germline V gene sequence: CDR1 SGHTA, CDR2 FQGTGA. The CDR3 consists of 13 residues. The CDR3 region is CASSLGTVGEQFF. CDR3 DNA: TGTGCCAGCAGCTTAGGGACAGTCGGCGAGCAGTTCTTC.

The rearrangement joins TRBV7-2 to TRBJ1-1; a weak D match, TRBD1 (5 bases). This CDR3 is 13 amino acids long. The V end was cut by 3 bases, the J end by 11 bases, with 16 bases between. The germline V gene has CDR1 SGHTA and CDR2 FQGNSA. As DNA, the CDR3 is TGTGCCAGCAGCTTGCGTATCGAGGGGAGGGCTTTCTTT. Amino acid sequence: CASSLRIEGRAFF.

J is TRBJ1-5 and V is TRBV9; tentative D call: TRBD1 (5 bases). Trimming shortened V by 4 bases and J by 5 bases, and 13 bases separated the two germline ends. CDR1 SGDLS and CDR2 YYNGEE come from the germline V gene. This CDR3 has 14 amino acids. Here the CDR3 reads CASSPQGGDQPQHF. The CDR3 DNA follows: TGTGCCAGCAGCCCTCAGGGTGGGGATCAGCCCCAGCATTTT.

Comments on this clone: A clone one base away is much larger, so this may be a read error. J is TRBJ2-5 and V is TRBV2, with 11 bases identical to TRBD2. Germline V lookup: CDR1 SNHLY, CDR2 FYNNEI. V lost 6 bases to trimming and J lost 1 base; unmatched junction nucleotides: 4. This CDR3 has 15 residues. The CDR3 nucleotides read TGTGCCAGCAGCCGCGGGACTAGCGGCCAAGAGACCCAGTACTTC. It yields the protein CASSRGTSGQETQYF.

V usage is TRBV18 and J usage is TRBJ2-2; maybe TRBD1 (5 bases). Trimming left V 2 bases short and J 3 bases short, with 16 bases between. The V gene's germline CDR1 is KGHSH and CDR2 LQKENI. The CDR3 loop spans 17 amino acids. In DNA form, the CDR3 reads TGTGCCAGCTCACCAGAAGGGCAGGGCCCGGACACCGGGGAGCTGTTTTTT. As protein: CASSPEGQGPDTGELFF.

V gene TRBV6-5 combines with J gene TRBJ2-1; 7 nucleotides agree with TRBD1. The CDR3 contains 15 residues. Germline CDR1 is MNHEY and CDR2 is SVGAGI. With 2 bases clipped from V and 7 bases from J, the junction kept 8 bases outside the gene matches. This CDR3 is CASSYTVGGWNEQFF. The CDR3 DNA is TGTGCCAGCAGTTACACGGTAGGGGGCTGGAATGAGCAGTTCTTC.

This clone came up a few times. The CDR3 DNA follows: TGTGCCAGCAGCCAAGGAATCTCTCAGTACTTC. It specifies CASSQGISQYF. V is TRBV14 and J is TRBJ2-4; D gene uncertain. Germline V gives CDR1 SGHDN, CDR2 FVKESK. The CDR3 length is 11 residues. V shed 1 base and J shed 12 bases, with 7 bases lying between them.

The CDR3 region is CASSLGRDRAFPPYEQYV. CDR3 coding DNA: TGTGCCAGCAGCTTAGGGCGCGACAGGGCGTTCCCCCCTTACGAGCAGTACGTC. The genes are TRBV11-3 and TRBJ2-7; 7 bases agree with TRBD1. The CDR3 is 18 residues long. The germline gives CDR1 SGHNT, CDR2 YENEEA. Losses at the gene ends were 1 base for V and 4 bases for J; bases not matched to a gene: 16.

The chain joins TRBV6-6 to TRBJ1-2; tentative D call: TRBD1 (5 bases). Trimming removed 7 bases from V and 4 bases from J, with 16 bases in between. The germline gives CDR1 MNHNY, CDR2 SVGAGI (reference sequence). The CDR3 length is 14 residues. CDR3 DNA sequence: TGTGCCAGCACCACGGGGGGGACGAGCTATGGCTACACCTTC. This translates into CASTTGGTSYGYTF.

This rearrangement joins TRBV29-1 to TRBJ2-3, with 9 nucleotides matching TRBD1. Germline-derived CDR1 and CDR2 are SQVTM and ANQGSEA. CDR3 length: 14 residues. The V segment lost 3 bases and the J segment 2 bases; nucleotides outside the gene matches: 3. The CDR3 DNA is TGCAGCGTTGAGGACAGGGGTAACACAGATACGCAGTATTTT. This codes for CSVEDRGNTDTQYF.

Only a few counts were recorded for this clone. The chain carries TRBV7-2 and TRBJ2-5; D is possibly TRBD2 (6 bases). Germline lookup yields CDR1 SGHTA and CDR2 FQGNSA. CDR3 size: 15 residues. Trimming took off 4 bases at V and 4 bases at J, with 16 bases between the two ends. CDR3: CASSSLPLGGETQYF. The CDR3 DNA reads as TGTGCCAGCAGCTCACTACCTTTGGGAGGAGAGACCCAGTACTTC.

This clone came up a few times. Within the sample, other DNA sequences also encode this same CDR3. The chain uses TRBV7-9 and TRBJ2-5; D not certain. The CDR3 is 11 residues long. V lost 4 bases, J lost 2 bases, and 2 bases lay in between. Germline CDR1 and CDR2: SEHNR and FQNEAQ (reference sequence). The CDR3 sequence is CASSSQETQYF. The CDR3, as DNA: TGTGCCAGCAGCTCGCAAGAGACCCAGTACTTC.

This clone appeared a few times. This sequence joins TRBV4-2 and TRBJ1-5; 7 positions match TRBD1. Trimming cost V 0 bases and J 4 bases; bases outside gene matches: 6. Germline CDR1 reads LGHNA; CDR2 reads YNFKEQ. CDR3 size: 16 residues. CDR3 in amino acids: CASSQDAGQANQPQHF. In nucleotides, the CDR3 is TGTGCCAGCAGCCAAGATGCTGGACAGGCTAATCAGCCCCAGCATTTT.